This is a list of T cell receptor beta chains from one sample in a study of T cell responses to AZD1222 COVID-19 vaccine. The table came from immunoSEQ multiplex PCR; TCRdb's copy has only in-frame clones and leaves some out. The data contain 150,000 or so clones, roughly nine tenths of them seen just once; the ten biggest clones take up just over 5%. The sample consisted of peripheral blood, taken on day 0 of AZD1222 vaccination. The receptor source for this set is an adult in good health. Both conserved end residues are part of each CDR3. A D gene is named only where the DNA matches it firmly. Only part of the rows carry a size: once, few, many, or a class if the clone is expanded.

v_call	j_call	d_call	clone_size	cdr3_aa	cdr3_nt
TRBV25-1	TRBJ2-5	NA	NA	CASSELRDHQETQYF	TGTGCCAGCAGTGAATTGCGGGACCACCAAGAGACCCAGTACTTC
TRBV5-1	TRBJ1-4	TRBD1	NA	CASSADRAGGDEKLFF	TGCGCCAGCAGCGCAGACAGGGCGGGGGGCGATGAAAAACTGTTTTTT
TRBV6-5	TRBJ1-2	NA	NA	CASSKQRSYGYTF	TGTGCCAGCAGTAAACAGCGATCCTATGGCTACACCTTC
TRBV5-5	TRBJ1-5	NA	NA	CASSFTGVNQPQHF	TGTGCCAGCAGCTTCACGGGGGTAAATCAGCCCCAGCATTTT
TRBV15	TRBJ1-1	NA	few	CATSRKGGNTEAFF	TGTGCCACCAGCAGAAAGGGGGGGAACACTGAAGCTTTCTTT
TRBV6-2/TRBV6-3	TRBJ2-1	NA	NA	CASSYLGDEQFF	TGTGCCAGCAGTTACCTCGGGGATGAGCAGTTCTTC
TRBV2	TRBJ1-2	TRBD1	NA	CASSATGTGSGGYTF	TGTGCCAGCAGCGCTACCGGGACAGGAAGTGGCGGCTACACCTTC
TRBV7-9	TRBJ2-5	TRBD2	NA	CASSLGLAIKETQYF	TGTGCCAGCAGCTTAGGACTAGCGATAAAAGAGACCCAGTACTTC
TRBV6-2/TRBV6-3	TRBJ1-5	TRBD1	NA	CASSSPTGLGNQPQHF	TGTGCCAGCAGTTCCCCGACAGGGCTGGGGAATCAGCCCCAGCATTTT
TRBV12-3/TRBV12-4	TRBJ1-1	NA	NA	CASSFAGTEAFF	TGTGCCAGCAGTTTTGCGGGCACTGAAGCTTTCTTT
TRBV5-4	TRBJ2-5	TRBD2	few	CASSSTSGQETQYF	TGTGCCAGCAGCTCAACTAGCGGACAAGAGACCCAGTACTTC
TRBV27	TRBJ1-4	NA	NA	CASSFSGRSEKLFF	TGTGCCAGCAGTTTTTCAGGGCGGAGTGAAAAACTGTTTTTT
TRBV19	TRBJ2-5	NA	NA	CASSRPLEKTQYF	TGTGCCAGTAGCCGGCCGTTGGAAAAGACCCAGTACTTC
TRBV30	TRBJ1-1	TRBD1	NA	CAWSTGGGGTEAFF	TGTGCCTGGAGTACAGGGGGAGGAGGTACTGAAGCTTTCTTT
TRBV19	TRBJ1-1	NA	once	CASSFGMGSTEAFF	TGTGCCAGTAGCTTCGGGATGGGAAGCACTGAAGCTTTCTTT
TRBV5-4	TRBJ1-1	NA	NA	CASSLAGTTNTEAFF	TGTGCCAGCAGCTTGGCCGGGACAACGAACACTGAAGCTTTCTTT
TRBV28	TRBJ2-7	TRBD1	NA	CASTRQGRNEQYF	TGTGCCAGCACGAGACAGGGGAGGAACGAGCAGTACTTC
TRBV18	TRBJ1-3	NA	NA	CASSPWADNSGNTIYF	TGTGCCAGCTCACCATGGGCAGACAACTCTGGAAACACCATATATTTT
TRBV5-1	TRBJ2-7	NA	once	CASSLAAGAYEQYF	TGCGCCAGCAGCTTGGCGGCAGGAGCCTACGAGCAGTACTTC
TRBV19	TRBJ1-1	TRBD1	NA	CASNTGQGLRTEAFF	TGTGCCAGTAATACAGGACAGGGACTGAGGACTGAAGCTTTCTTT
TRBV7-2	TRBJ1-4	TRBD1	NA	CASRQGGELFF	TGTGCCAGCAGACAGGGGGGGGAACTGTTTTTT
TRBV5-1	TRBJ2-1	NA	NA	CASSLGGGTYNEQFF	TGCGCCAGCAGCTTGGGAGGCGGTACATACAATGAGCAGTTCTTC
TRBV3-1/TRBV3-2	TRBJ1-4	NA	NA	CASSQGGHYNEKLFF	TGTGCCAGCAGCCAAGGAGGACATTATAATGAAAAACTGTTTTTT
TRBV10-3	TRBJ1-3	TRBD1	NA	CAISEGTASGNTIYF	TGTGCCATCAGTGAGGGGACAGCCTCTGGAAACACCATATATTTT
TRBV18	TRBJ1-1	NA	NA	CASSLANTEAFF	TGTGCCAGCTCTTTGGCGAACACTGAAGCTTTCTTT
TRBV12-3/TRBV12-4	TRBJ2-3	NA	once	CASSPADTQYF	TGTGCCAGCTCCCCCGCAGATACGCAGTATTTT
TRBV6-2/TRBV6-3	TRBJ1-5	NA	NA	CASSYSQIGGPSNQPQHF	TGTGCCAGCAGTTACTCACAGATCGGAGGACCTAGCAATCAGCCCCAGCATTTT
TRBV5-1	TRBJ1-4	TRBD1	once	CASTPLDRGEKLFF	TGCGCCAGCACCCCCCTGGACAGGGGCGAAAAACTGTTTTTT
TRBV25-1	TRBJ2-7	NA	NA	CASSEGGIKDPYEQYF	TGTGCCAGCAGTGAAGGGGGGATTAAGGATCCCTACGAGCAGTACTTC
TRBV20-1	TRBJ1-2	NA	NA	CSASGMNYGYTF	TGCAGTGCTAGTGGTATGAACTATGGCTACACCTTC
TRBV6-4	TRBJ1-1	TRBD1	NA	CASSDSRDRVPMNTEAFF	TGTGCCAGCAGTGACTCTCGGGACAGGGTACCGATGAACACTGAAGCTTTCTTT